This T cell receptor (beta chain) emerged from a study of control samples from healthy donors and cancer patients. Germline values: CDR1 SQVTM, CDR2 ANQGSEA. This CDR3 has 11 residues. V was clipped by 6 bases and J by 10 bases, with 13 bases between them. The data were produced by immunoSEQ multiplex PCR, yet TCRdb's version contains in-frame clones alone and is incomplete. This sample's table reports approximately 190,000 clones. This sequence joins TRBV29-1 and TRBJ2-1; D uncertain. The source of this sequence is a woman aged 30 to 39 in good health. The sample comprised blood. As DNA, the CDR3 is TGCAGCGTAGTTCCCCTGGACGAGCAGTTCTTC. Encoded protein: CSVVPLDEQFF.